One sample yielded the 18 T cell receptor beta chains listed below, sequenced in a study of OX40 agonist ivuxolimab in advanced cancers. Sequencing was performed with immunoSEQ multiplex PCR; in TCRdb, only in-frame clones are kept and a portion is missing. In the table there are over 65,000 clones, less than 95% of which are singletons. The sequencing here drew on CD4+ or CD8+ T cells sorted from blood, taken in a trial of the OX40 agonist ivuxolimab. These receptors originate from an adult with an advanced solid tumor such as melanoma, head and neck, liver or kidney cancer.

The chain joins TRBV19 to TRBJ1-2, with D tentatively TRBD1 (5 bases). Germline lookup yields CDR1 LNHDA and CDR2 SQIVND (reference sequence). This CDR3 is built from 13 residues. Trimming left V 7 bases short and J 5 bases short, with 14 bases between. The CDR3 loop is CASMEGLRYGYTF. CDR3 in DNA: TGTGCCAGTATGGAGGGGCTTAGATATGGCTACACCTTC.

The V and J genes are TRBV5-6 and TRBJ2-7; D gene unclear. Germline V gene sequence: CDR1 SGHDT, CDR2 YYEEEE. V was pared by 0 bases and J by 2 bases, with 6 bases between. CDR3 length: 13 residues. The CDR3 region is CASSLGDTYEQYF. The CDR3 bases are TGTGCCAGCAGCTTGGGAGACACCTACGAGCAGTACTTC.

The chain recombines TRBV4-3 with TRBJ2-1; 8 nucleotides align to TRBD1. This CDR3 contains 15 residues. After removal of 1 base from V and 9 bases from J, the junction contained 8 bases not matched to a gene. In germline, CDR1 is LGHNA, CDR2 YSLEER. The CDR3 sequence is CASSQGAGGGREQFF. CDR3 coding DNA: TGCGCCAGCAGCCAAGGGGCAGGGGGCGGACGTGAGCAGTTCTTC.

V usage is TRBV25-1 and J usage is TRBJ1-2; D is unclear. The V gene's germline CDR1 is MGHDK and CDR2 SYGVNS. The CDR3 is made up of 11 amino acids. Trimming took off 4 bases at V and 6 bases at J, with 6 bases between the two ends. CDR3 coding DNA: TGTGCCAGCAGTGTAACCGATGGCTACACCTTC. This codes for CASSVTDGYTF.

This chain connects TRBV19 to TRBJ2-5; tentatively, D is TRBD1 or TRBD2 (5 bases each). CDR1 and CDR2 from the germline V gene are LNHDA and SQIVND (reference sequence). V was cut by 7 bases and J by 1 base, with 19 bases left in between. The length of the CDR3 is 16 residues. CDR3 DNA: TGTGCCAGTACCAGAGGGACGGACTTCTTCCAAGAGACCCAGTACTTC. Encoded protein: CASTRGTDFFQETQYF.

In DNA form, the CDR3 reads TGTGCCAGCAGTTACAACACCGGGACTAGCTCAGATACGCAGTATTTT. This translates into CASSYNTGTSSDTQYF. This sequence joins TRBV6-5 and TRBJ2-3; 9 bases map to TRBD2. With 2 bases clipped from V and 4 bases from J, the junction kept 7 bases outside the gene matches. The CDR3 is made up of 16 amino acids. Germline V gene lookup returns CDR1 MNHEY and CDR2 SVGAGI.

The chain uses TRBV6-5 and TRBJ2-2; TRBD1 matches at 7 bases. Germline V lookup: CDR1 MNHEY, CDR2 SVGAGI. The CDR3 runs to 14 residues. V was pared by 4 bases and J by 3 bases, with 2 bases of the junction left unmatched. The chain's CDR3 is CASSWGTDTGELFF. CDR3 nucleotide sequence: TGTGCCAGCAGTTGGGGGACAGACACCGGGGAGCTGTTTTTT.

This rearrangement joins TRBV5-8 to TRBJ2-1; D might be TRBD1 or TRBD2, each matching 5 bases. Trimming pared 4 bases from V and 0 bases from J, leaving 14 bases between. The CDR3 contains 16 residues. Germline CDR1 and CDR2: SGHTS and YDEGEE. The CDR3 sequence is CASSNNRDLSYNEQFF. Written as DNA, the CDR3 is TGTGCCAGCAGCAACAACCGGGACCTCTCCTACAATGAGCAGTTCTTC.

V gene TRBV5-1 combines with J gene TRBJ2-1, with D hard to call. This CDR3 spans 13 amino acids. Germline lookup yields CDR1 SGHRS and CDR2 YFSETQ. V lost 0 bases and J lost 10, with 11 bases in between. The CDR3 spells CASSLALVWEQFF. The CDR3 DNA sequence: TGCGCCAGCAGCTTGGCCTTAGTCTGGGAGCAGTTCTTC.

This clone was observed once. The chain joins TRBV11-2 to TRBJ2-1, with D possibly being TRBD2 (5 bases). The germline gives CDR1 SGHAT, CDR2 FQNNGV. The CDR3 runs 14 residues. Between the trimmed V and J ends, which lost 5 bases and 0 bases, there was a span of 8 bases. CDR3 residues: CASSLAFSYNEQFF. Written as DNA, the CDR3 is TGTGCCAGCAGCCTAGCTTTCTCCTACAATGAGCAGTTCTTC.

The rearrangement links TRBV12-5 to TRBJ2-7; D might be TRBD2 (6 bases). The CDR3 spans 12 residues. Germline-derived CDR1 and CDR2 are LGHNT and FRNRAP. Trimming removed 6 bases from V and 4 bases from J, with 10 bases in between. This chain's CDR3 is CASGFAGYEQYF. CDR3 sequence (DNA): TGTGCTAGTGGCTTCGCGGGGTACGAGCAGTACTTC.

This rearrangement joins TRBV5-6 to TRBJ1-1; weak D call: TRBD1 (6 bases). The length of the CDR3 is 14 residues. Germline V CDR1 and CDR2: SGHDT, YYEEEE. V lost 2 bases and J 4 bases, leaving 12 bases between the germline ends. In nucleotides, the CDR3 is TGTGCCAGCAGCTTACCCAGGGGAATCACTGAAGCTTTCTTT. Translated: CASSLPRGITEAFF.

J is TRBJ1-1 and V is TRBV6-1, with D tentatively TRBD1 (6 bases). Germline V gene lookup returns CDR1 MNHNS and CDR2 SASEGT. The CDR3 has 15 amino acids. Deletions cut 10 bases from V and 0 bases from J, with 18 bases between. The CDR3 DNA reads TGTGCCACCAACTCAGGGGACGGGTTGAACACTGAAGCTTTCTTT. It codes for CATNSGDGLNTEAFF.

This clone was seen a handful of times. The rearrangement joins TRBV11-2 to TRBJ1-4, with D hard to call. The CDR3 extends over 14 amino acids. Germline V gene sequence: CDR1 SGHAT, CDR2 FQNNGV. The V and J ends lost 7 bases and 6 bases respectively, with 15 bases between them. The CDR3 nucleotides read TGTGCCAGCAAAACGGCGGGCCCTCATGAAAAACTGTTTTTT. It is translated as CASKTAGPHEKLFF. Variable domain in full (rest from reference TRBV11-2 and TRBJ1-4): EAGVAQSPRYKIIEKRQSVAFWCNPISGHATLYWYQQILGQGPKLLIQFQNNGVVDDSQLPKDRFSAERLKGVDSTLKIQPAKLEDSAVYLCASKTAGPHEKLFFGSGTQLSVL.

This chain uses TRBV9 with TRBJ1-5; no clear D gene. The CDR3 contains 15 residues. CDR1 and CDR2 (germline): SGDLS, YYNGEE. The V and J ends lost 0 bases and 2 bases respectively, with 9 bases between them. CDR3 loop: CASSVGNGRNQPQHF. The CDR3 DNA is TGTGCCAGCAGCGTAGGGAACGGGCGCAATCAGCCCCAGCATTTT.

J is TRBJ2-7 and V is TRBV27; D is possibly TRBD1 (6 bases). This CDR3 spans 11 amino acids. V was shortened by 5 bases and J by 4 bases, with 6 bases between the two germline ends. The germline CDR1 and CDR2 sequences are MNHEY and SMNVEV (reference sequence). In DNA form, the CDR3 reads TGTGCCAGCAGTAGGGGGTACGAGCAGTACTTC. Its translation: CASSRGYEQYF.

The CDR3 DNA sequence: TGTGCCAGCAGTTGGGGACAGACGAATGAGCAGTTCTTC. Amino acid sequence: CASSWGQTNEQFF. This chain uses TRBV27 with TRBJ2-1; 7 nucleotides line up with TRBD1. CDR3 length: 13 residues. V lost 4 bases to trimming and J lost 7 bases; unmatched junction nucleotides: 4. The germline V gene has CDR1 MNHEY and CDR2 SMNVEV (reference sequence).

The CDR3 protein is CASSQDDGSYEQYF. Written as DNA, the CDR3 is TGCGCCAGCAGCCAAGATGACGGCTCCTACGAGCAGTACTTC. The V call is TRBV4-1, the J call TRBJ2-7; no clear D. This CDR3 has 14 residues. Per the germline V gene, CDR1 is MGHRA and CDR2 is YSYEKL. V lost 0 bases to trimming and J lost 0 bases, with 6 bases between them.